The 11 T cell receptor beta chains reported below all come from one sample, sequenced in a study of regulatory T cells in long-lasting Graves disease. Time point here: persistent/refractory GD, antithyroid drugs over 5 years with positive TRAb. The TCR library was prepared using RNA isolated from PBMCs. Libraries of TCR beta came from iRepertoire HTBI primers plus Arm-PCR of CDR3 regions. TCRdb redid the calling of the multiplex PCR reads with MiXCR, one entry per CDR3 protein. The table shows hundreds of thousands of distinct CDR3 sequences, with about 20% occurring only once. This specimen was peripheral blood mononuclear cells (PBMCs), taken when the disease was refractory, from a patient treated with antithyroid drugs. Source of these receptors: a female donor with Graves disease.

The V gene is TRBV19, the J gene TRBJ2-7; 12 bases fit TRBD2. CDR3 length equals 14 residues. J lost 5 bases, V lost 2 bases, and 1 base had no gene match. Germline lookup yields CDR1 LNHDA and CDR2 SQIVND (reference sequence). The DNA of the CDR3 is TGTGCCAGTAGTATAAGACTAGCGGGAGACGAGCAGTACTTC. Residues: CASSIRLAGDEQYF.

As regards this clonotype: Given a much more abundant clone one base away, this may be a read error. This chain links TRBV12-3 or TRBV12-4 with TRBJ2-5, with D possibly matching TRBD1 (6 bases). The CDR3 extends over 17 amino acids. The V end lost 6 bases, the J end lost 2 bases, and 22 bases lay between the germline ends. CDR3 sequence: CASSYPMVDRSQETQYF. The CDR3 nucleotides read TGTGCCAGCAGCTATCCTATGGTGGACAGAAGTCAAGAGACCCAGTACTTC.

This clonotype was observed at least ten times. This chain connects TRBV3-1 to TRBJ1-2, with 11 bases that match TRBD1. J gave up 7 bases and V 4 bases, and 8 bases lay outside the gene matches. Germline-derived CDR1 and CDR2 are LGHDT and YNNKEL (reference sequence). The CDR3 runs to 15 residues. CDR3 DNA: TGTGCCAGCAGCCCCGGACAGGGGGCTTGGGGTGGCTACACCTTC. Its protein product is CASSPGQGAWGGYTF.

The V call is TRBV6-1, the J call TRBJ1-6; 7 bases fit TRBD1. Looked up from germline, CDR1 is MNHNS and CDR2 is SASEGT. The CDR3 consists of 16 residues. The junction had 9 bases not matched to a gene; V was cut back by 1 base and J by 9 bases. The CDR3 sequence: CASSEDGTVVGSPLHF. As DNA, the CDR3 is TGTGCCAGCAGTGAAGATGGGACAGTCGTGGGTTCACCCCTCCACTTT.

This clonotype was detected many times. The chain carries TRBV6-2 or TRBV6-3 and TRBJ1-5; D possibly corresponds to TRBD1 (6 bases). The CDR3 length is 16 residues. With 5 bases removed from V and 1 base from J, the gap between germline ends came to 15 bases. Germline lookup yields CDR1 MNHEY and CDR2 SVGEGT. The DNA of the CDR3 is TGTGCCAGCAGTCCCCTACAGGGTAGGAGCAATCAGCCCCAGCATTTT. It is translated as CASSPLQGRSNQPQHF.

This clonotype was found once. The CDR3 nucleotides are TGCGCCAGCAGCTTGAGAAGCGGGTTCCAAGAGACCCAGTACTTC. It yields the protein CASSLRSGFQETQYF. V usage is TRBV5-1 and J usage is TRBJ2-5; a weak D match, TRBD2 (6 bases). Between the trimmed V and J ends, which lost 1 base and 1 base, there was a span of 11 bases. CDR3 length: 15 residues. Germline values: CDR1 SGHRS, CDR2 YFSETQ.

The CDR3 loop reads CASSQRGGWDEQYF. CDR3 DNA sequence: TGTGCCAGCAGTCAACGGGGGGGATGGGACGAGCAGTACTTC. The chain has TRBV9 and TRBJ2-7, with 8 nucleotides matching TRBD2. CDR3 length: 14 amino acids. The V and J ends lost 5 bases and 5 bases, in that order; junction bases with no gene match: 9. Germline V gene data show CDR1 as SGDLS and CDR2 as YYNGEE.

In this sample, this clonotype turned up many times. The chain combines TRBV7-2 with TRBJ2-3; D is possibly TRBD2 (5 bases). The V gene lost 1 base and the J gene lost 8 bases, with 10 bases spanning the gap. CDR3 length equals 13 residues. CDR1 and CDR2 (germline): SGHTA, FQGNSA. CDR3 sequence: CASSLGTLGTQYF. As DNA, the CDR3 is TGTGCCAGCAGCTTAGGGACTCTGGGTACGCAGTATTTT.

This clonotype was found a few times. The CDR3 DNA follows: TGTGCCACCAGTGATCGCAGGGGTCGGGCCTATGGCTACACCTTC. It codes for CATSDRRGRAYGYTF. The chain links TRBV24-1 to TRBJ1-2; D might be TRBD1 (6 bases). The CDR3 loop spans 15 amino acids. Germline V lookup: CDR1 KGHDR, CDR2 SFDVKD. Between the trimmed V and J ends, which lost 3 bases and 4 bases, there was a span of 14 bases.

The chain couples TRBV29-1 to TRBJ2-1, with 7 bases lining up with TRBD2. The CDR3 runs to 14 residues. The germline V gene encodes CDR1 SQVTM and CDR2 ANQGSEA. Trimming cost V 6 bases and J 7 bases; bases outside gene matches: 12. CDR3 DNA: TGCAGCGTGGCGACGGCGGGAGTGGATAATGAGCAGTTCTTC. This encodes CSVATAGVDNEQFF.

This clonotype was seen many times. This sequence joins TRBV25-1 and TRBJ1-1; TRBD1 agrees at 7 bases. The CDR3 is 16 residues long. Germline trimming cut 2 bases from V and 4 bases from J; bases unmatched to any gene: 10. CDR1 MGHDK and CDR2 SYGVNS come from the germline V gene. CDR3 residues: CASSEEGATGSTEAFF. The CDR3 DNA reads TGTGCCAGCAGTGAAGAGGGGGCGACCGGTAGCACTGAAGCTTTCTTT.